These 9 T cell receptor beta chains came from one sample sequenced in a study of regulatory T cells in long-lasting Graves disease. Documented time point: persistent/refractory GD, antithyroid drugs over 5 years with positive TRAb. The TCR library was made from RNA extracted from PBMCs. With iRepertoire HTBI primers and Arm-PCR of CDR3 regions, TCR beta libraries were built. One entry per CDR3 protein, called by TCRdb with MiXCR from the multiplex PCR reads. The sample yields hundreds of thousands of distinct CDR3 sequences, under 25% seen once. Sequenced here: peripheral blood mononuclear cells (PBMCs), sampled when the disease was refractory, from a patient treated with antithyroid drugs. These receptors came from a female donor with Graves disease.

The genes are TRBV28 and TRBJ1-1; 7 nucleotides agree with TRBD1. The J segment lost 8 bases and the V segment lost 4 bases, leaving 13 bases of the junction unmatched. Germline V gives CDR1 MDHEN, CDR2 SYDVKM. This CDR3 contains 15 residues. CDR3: CASSSYGTAIKEAFF. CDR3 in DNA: TGTGCCAGCAGTTCCTACGGGACAGCAATCAAGGAAGCTTTCTTT.

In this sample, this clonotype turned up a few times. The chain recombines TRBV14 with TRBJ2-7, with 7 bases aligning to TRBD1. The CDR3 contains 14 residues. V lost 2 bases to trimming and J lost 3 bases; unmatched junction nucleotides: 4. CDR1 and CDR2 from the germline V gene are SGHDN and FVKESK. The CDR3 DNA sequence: TGTGCCAGCAGCCAAAAGACAGGGAGCTACGAGCAGTACTTC. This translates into CASSQKTGSYEQYF.

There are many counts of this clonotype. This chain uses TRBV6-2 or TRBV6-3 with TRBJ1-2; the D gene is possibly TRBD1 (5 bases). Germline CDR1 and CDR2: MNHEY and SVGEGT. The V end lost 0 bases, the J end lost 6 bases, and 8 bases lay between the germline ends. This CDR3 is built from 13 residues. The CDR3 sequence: CASSYSGLDGYTF. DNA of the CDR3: TGTGCCAGCAGTTACTCGGGGCTAGATGGCTACACCTTC.

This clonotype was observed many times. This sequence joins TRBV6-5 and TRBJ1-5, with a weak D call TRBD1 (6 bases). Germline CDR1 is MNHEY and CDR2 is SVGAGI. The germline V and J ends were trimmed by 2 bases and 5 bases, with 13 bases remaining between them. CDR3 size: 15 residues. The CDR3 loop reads CASSYTGTLHQPQHF. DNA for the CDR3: TGTGCCAGCAGTTACACCGGGACATTGCATCAGCCCCAGCATTTT.

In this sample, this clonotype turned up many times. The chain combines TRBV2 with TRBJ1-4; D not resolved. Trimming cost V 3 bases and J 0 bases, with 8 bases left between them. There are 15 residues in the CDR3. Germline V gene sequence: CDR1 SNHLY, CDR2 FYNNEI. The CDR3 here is CASSELIPTNEKLFF. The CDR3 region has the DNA TGTGCCAGCAGTGAGCTCATCCCAACTAATGAAAAACTGTTTTTT.

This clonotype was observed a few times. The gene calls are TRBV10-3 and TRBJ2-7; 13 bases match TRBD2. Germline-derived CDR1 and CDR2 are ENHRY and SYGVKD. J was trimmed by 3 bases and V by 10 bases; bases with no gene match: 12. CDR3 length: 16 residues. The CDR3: CASTLTGLAGLYEQYF. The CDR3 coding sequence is TGTGCCAGCACCCTGACGGGACTAGCGGGGCTCTACGAGCAGTACTTC.

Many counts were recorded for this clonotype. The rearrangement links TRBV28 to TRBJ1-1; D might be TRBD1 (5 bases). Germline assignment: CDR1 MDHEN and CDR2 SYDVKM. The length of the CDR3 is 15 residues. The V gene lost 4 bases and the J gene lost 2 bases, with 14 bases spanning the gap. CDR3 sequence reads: CASSSAGGGNTEAFF. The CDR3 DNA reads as TGTGCCAGCAGTTCCGCTGGGGGGGGAAACACTGAAGCTTTCTTT.

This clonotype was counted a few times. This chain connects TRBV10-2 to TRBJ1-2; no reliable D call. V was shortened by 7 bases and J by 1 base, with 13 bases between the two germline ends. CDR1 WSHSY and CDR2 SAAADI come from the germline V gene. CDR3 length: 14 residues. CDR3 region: CASTSGGVNYGYTF. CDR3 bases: TGCGCCAGCACCTCTGGTGGGGTTAACTATGGCTACACCTTC.

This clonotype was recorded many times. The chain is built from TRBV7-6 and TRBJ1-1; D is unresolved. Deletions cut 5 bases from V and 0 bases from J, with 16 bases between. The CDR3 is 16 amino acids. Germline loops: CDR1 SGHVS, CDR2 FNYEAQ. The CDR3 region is CASSPLEDSMNTEAFF. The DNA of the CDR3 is TGTGCCAGCAGCCCCCTCGAGGACTCCATGAACACTGAAGCTTTCTTT.